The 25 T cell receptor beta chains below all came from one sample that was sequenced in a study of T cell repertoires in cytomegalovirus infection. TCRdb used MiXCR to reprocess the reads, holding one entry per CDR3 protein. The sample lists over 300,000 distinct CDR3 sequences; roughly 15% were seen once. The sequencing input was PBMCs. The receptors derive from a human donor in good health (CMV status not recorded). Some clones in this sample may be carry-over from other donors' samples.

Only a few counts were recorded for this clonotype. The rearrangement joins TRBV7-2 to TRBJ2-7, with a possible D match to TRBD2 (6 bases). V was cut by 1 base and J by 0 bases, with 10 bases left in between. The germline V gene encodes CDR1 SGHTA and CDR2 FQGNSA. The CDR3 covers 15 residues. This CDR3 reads CASSLGSGPSYEQYF. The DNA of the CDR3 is TGTGCCAGCAGCTTAGGTAGCGGACCCTCCTACGAGCAGTACTTC.

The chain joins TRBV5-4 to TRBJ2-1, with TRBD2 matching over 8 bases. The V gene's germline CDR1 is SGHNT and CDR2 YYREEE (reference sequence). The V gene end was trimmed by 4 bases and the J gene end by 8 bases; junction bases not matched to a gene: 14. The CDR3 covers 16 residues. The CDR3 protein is CASSRRPSGGGYEQFF. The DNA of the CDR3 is TGTGCCAGCAGCCGAAGGCCCAGCGGGGGAGGGTATGAGCAGTTCTTC.

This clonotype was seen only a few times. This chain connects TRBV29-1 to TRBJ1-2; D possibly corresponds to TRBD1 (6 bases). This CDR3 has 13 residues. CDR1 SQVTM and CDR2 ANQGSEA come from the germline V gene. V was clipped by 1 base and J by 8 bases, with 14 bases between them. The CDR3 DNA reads TGCAGCGTTGAAGTAGGGGGAGGCTACGGCTACACCTTC. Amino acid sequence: CSVEVGGGYGYTF.

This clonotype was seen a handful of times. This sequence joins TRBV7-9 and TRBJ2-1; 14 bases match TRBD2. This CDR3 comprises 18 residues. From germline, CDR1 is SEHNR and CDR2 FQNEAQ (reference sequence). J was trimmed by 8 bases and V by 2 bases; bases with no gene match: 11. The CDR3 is CASSLNGRLAGGRDEQFF. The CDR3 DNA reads TGTGCCAGCAGCTTAAACGGGAGACTAGCGGGGGGGAGGGATGAGCAGTTCTTC. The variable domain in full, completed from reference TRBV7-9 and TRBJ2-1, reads DTGVSQNPRHKITKRGQNVTFRCDPISEHNRLYWYRQTLGQGPEFLTYFQNEAQLEKSRLLSDRFSAERPKGSFSTLEIQRTEQGDSAMYLCASSLNGRLAGGRDEQFFGPGTRLTVL.

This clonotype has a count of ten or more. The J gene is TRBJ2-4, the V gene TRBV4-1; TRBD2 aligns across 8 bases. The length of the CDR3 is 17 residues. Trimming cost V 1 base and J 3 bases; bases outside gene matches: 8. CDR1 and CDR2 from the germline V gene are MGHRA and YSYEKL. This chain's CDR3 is CASSQVASGFGKNIQYF. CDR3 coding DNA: TGCGCCAGCAGCCAAGTTGCTAGCGGGTTTGGCAAAAACATTCAGTACTTC.

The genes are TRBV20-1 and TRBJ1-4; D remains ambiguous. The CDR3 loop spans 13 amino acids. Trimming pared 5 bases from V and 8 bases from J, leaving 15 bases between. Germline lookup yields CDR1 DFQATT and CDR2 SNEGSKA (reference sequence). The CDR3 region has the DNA TGCAGTGCTCCCAAGCCTTTGGACGAAAAACTGTTTTTT. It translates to CSAPKPLDEKLFF.

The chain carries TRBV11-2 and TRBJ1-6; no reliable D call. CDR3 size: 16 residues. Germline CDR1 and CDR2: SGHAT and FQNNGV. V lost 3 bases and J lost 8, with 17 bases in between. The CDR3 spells CASSLSLGMGYSPLHF. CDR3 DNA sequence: TGTGCCAGCAGCTTGTCATTAGGGATGGGCTATTCACCCCTCCACTTT.

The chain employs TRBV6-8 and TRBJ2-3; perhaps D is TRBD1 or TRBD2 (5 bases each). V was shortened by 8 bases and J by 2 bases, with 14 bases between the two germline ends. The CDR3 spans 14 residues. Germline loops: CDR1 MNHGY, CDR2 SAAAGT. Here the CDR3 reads CASLGRDHTDTQYF. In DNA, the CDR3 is TGTGCCAGCTTGGGCAGGGACCACACAGATACGCAGTATTTT.

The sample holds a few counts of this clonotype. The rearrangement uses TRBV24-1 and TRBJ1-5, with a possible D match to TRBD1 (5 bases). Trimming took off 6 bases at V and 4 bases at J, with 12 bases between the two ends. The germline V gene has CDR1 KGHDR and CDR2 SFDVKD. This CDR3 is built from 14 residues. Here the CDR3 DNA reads TGTGCCACCAGTAGGATGGGGGAGAATCAGCCCCAGCATTTT. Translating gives CATSRMGENQPQHF.

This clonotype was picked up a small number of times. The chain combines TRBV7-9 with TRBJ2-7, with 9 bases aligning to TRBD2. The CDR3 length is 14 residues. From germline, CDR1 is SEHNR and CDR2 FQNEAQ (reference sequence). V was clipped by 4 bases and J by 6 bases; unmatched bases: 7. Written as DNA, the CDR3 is TGTGCCAGCAGCTCCGGACTAGCGTTGAGCGAGCAGTACTTC. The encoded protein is CASSSGLALSEQYF.

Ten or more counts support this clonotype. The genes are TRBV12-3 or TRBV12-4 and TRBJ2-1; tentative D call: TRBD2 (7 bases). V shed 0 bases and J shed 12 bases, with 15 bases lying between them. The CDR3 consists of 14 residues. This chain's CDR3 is CASSLASAGGRQFF. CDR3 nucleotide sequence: TGTGCCAGCAGTTTAGCGAGTGCCGGGGGGCGGCAGTTCTTC.

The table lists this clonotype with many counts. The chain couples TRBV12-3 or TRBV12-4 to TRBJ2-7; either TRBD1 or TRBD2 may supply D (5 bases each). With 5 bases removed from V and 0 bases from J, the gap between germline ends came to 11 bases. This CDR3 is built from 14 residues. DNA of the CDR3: TGTGCCAGCAGTAGGGACGCCGACTCCTACGAGCAGTACTTC. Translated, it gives CASSRDADSYEQYF.

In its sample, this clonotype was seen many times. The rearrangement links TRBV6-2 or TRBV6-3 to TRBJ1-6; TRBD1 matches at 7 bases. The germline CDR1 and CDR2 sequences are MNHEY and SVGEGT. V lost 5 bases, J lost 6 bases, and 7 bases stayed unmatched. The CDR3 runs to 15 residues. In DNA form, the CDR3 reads TGTGCCAGCAGTCTTCCGGGACAGCCTAATTCACCCCTCCACTTT. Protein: CASSLPGQPNSPLHF.

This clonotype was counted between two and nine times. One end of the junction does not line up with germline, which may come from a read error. The CDR3 loop is CSVEGDAGGEFYEQFF. The CDR3 nucleotides read TGCAGCGTCGAAGGGGATGCAGGGGGCGAATTCTACGAGCAGTTCTTC. V is TRBV29-1 and J is TRBJ2-1, with 8 nucleotides matching TRBD1. The CDR3 covers 16 residues. Germline V CDR1 and CDR2: SQVTM, ANQGSEA.

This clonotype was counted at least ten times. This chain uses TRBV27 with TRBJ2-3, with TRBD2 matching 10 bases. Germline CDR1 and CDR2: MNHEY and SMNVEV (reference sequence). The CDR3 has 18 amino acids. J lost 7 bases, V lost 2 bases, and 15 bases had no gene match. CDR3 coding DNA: TGTGCCAGCAGTTTAACCCCCGTGGGTAGCGGGGGGCGAAATACGCAGTATTTT. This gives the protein CASSLTPVGSGGRNTQYF.

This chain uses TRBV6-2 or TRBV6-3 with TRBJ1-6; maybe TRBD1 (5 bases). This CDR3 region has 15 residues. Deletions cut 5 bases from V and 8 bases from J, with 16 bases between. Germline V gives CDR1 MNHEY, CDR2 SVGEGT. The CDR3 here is CASSRLGPTDSPLHF. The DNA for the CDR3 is TGTGCCAGCAGTCGACTGGGACCGACAGATTCACCCCTCCACTTT.

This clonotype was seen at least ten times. CDR3 in DNA: TGTGCCAGCAGCCAAACACAAGAAGGGAGGCAAGAGACCCAGTACTTC. Protein product: CASSQTQEGRQETQYF. J is TRBJ2-5 and V is TRBV4-2, with D perhaps matching TRBD2 (6 bases). CDR1 is LGHNA and CDR2 is YNFKEQ in the germline V gene. Trimming stripped 2 bases from V and 2 bases from J, with 15 bases between. There are 16 residues in the CDR3.

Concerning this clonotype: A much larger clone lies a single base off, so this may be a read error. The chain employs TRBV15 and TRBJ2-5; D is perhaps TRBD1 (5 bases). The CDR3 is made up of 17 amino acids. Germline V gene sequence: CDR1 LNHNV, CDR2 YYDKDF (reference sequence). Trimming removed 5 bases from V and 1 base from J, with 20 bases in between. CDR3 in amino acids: CATSRASRGAFQETQYF. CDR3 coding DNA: TGTGCCACCAGCCGAGCGTCTAGGGGCGCCTTCCAAGAGACCCAGTACTTC.

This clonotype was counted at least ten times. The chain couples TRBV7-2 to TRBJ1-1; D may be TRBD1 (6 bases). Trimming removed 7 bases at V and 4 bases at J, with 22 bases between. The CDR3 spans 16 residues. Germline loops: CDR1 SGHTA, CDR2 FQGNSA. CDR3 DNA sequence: TGTGCCAGCATTCCCCTAAACAGGGACCGAGGCACTGAAGCTTTCTTT. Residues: CASIPLNRDRGTEAFF.

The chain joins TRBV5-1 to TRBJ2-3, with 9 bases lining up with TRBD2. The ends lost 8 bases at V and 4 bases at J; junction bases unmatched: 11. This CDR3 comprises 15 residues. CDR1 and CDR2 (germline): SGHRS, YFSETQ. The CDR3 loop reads CASQPRGGRADTQYF. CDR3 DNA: TGCGCCAGTCAACCGCGGGGGGGCCGCGCAGATACGCAGTATTTT.

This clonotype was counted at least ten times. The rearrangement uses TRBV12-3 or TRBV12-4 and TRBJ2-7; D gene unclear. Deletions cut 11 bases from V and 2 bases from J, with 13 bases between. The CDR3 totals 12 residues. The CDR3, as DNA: TGTGCCTTCGACGTCTCCCCCTACGAGCAGTACTTC. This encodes CAFDVSPYEQYF.

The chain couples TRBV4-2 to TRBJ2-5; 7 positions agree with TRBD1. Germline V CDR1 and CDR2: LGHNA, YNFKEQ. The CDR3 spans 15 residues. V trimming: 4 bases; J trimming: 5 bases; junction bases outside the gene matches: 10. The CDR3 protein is CASSPERGGDETQYF. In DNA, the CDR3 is TGTGCCAGCAGCCCCGAAAGAGGGGGCGACGAGACCCAGTACTTC.

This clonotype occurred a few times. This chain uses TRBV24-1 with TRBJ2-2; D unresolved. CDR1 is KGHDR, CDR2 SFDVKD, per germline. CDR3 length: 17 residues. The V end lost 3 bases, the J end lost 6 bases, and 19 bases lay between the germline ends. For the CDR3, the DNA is TGTGCCACCAGTGATCCGACCCTGGCATTCGGCCCCGGGGAGCTGTTTTTT. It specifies CATSDPTLAFGPGELFF.

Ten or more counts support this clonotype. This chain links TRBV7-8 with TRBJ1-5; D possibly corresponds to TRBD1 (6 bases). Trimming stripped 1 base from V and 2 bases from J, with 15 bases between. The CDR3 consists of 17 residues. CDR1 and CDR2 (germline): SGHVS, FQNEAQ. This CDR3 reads CASSLVGGGAGNQPQHF. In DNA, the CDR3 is TGTGCCAGCAGCTTAGTGGGGGGGGGGGCGGGCAATCAGCCCCAGCATTTT.

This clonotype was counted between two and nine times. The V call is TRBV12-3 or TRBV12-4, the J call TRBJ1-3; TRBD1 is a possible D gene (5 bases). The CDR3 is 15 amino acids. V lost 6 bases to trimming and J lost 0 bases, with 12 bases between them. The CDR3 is CASRDPGTSGNTIYF. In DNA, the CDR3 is TGTGCCAGCAGAGACCCGGGGACCTCTGGAAACACCATATATTTT.